The present entry profiles one TCR beta chain with its context. The antigen remains unidentified. These data originate in a study of PD-1 blockade in classical Hodgkin lymphoma. Overall study: A 3 mg/kg intravenous dose of nivolumab was received by patients every 2 weeks.

The ends lost 7 bases at V and 3 bases at J; junction bases unmatched: 5. This CDR3 region has 13 residues. In germline, CDR1 is MDHEN, CDR2 SYDVKM. Every one of the patients relapsed after autologous stem cell transplantation (brentuximab vedotin exposure was variable). Study-wide results and limits: By cycle point C4D1, TCR diversity had risen significantly in CD4+ cells (but not CD8+ cells). Whatever underlies the repertoire differences (possibly disease activity or prior therapy) remains undefined.

Repertoires were generated with immunoSEQ multiplex PCR, while TCRdb's copy carries only in-frame clones and drops some. The sample holds roughly 96,000 clones, about 88% seen once. The sequencing used peripheral blood mononuclear cells (PBMCs), collected before the second cycle of nivolumab. The origin of this receptor is a human donor with classical Hodgkin lymphoma. This chain uses TRBV28 with TRBJ1-2; 7 bases match TRBD1. The CDR3 nucleotides are TGTGCCAGCACCGTAGACAGGGACTATGGCTACACCTTC. It codes for CASTVDRDYGYTF.